Below are 3 T cell receptor beta chains sequenced from a single sample in a study of T cells in Graves' hyperthyroidism and ophthalmopathy. Template material for amplifying TCR beta CDR3 regions consisted of RNA transcripts. Primed by the HTBI set, a first-round RT-PCR was run on the TCR CDR3. In TCRdb, the multiplex PCR reads were re-called with MiXCR into one record per CDR3 protein. This table holds roughly 640,000 distinct CDR3 sequences, approximately 15% found once. Sequences were obtained from blood. The receptors stem from a woman aged 40 to 55 with Graves' ophthalmopathy.

This clonotype has ten or more counts. The rearrangement links TRBV12-3 or TRBV12-4 to TRBJ2-4; the D is unclear. V lost 3 bases to trimming and J lost 8 bases, with 17 bases between them. The CDR3 runs 15 residues. DNA of the CDR3: TGTGCCAGCAGTTTGTTGTCCCACGGGCGAGACATTCAGTACTTC. Amino acid sequence: CASSLLSHGRDIQYF.

This clonotype appeared a few times. The V gene is TRBV30, the J gene TRBJ2-3, with D maybe TRBD2 (6 bases). This CDR3 is built from 13 residues. CDR1 is GTSNPN and CDR2 is SVGIG in the germline V gene (reference sequence). The V end lost 4 bases, the J end lost 3 bases, and 11 bases lay between the germline ends. CDR3: CAWTAGTTDTQYF. In DNA form, the CDR3 reads TGTGCCTGGACGGCGGGAACGACAGATACGCAGTATTTT. The complete variable domain, with remaining parts taken from reference TRBV30 and TRBJ2-3, reads SQTIHQWPATLVQPVGSPLSLECTVEGTSNPNLYWYRQAAGRGLQLLFYSVGIGQISSEVPQNLSASRPQDRQFILSSKKLLLSDSGFYLCAWTAGTTDTQYFGPGTRLTVL.

This clonotype came up a few times. The V call is TRBV29-1, the J call TRBJ2-7; 7 positions agree with TRBD1. The CDR3 length is 12 residues. The germline gives CDR1 SQVTM, CDR2 ANQGSEA. V shed 8 bases, J shed 5 bases, and the junction held 9 bases outside the gene matches. The CDR3 nucleotides are TGCAGCTTTCGACAGGGCGGCCACGAGCAGTACTTC. This gives the protein CSFRQGGHEQYF.